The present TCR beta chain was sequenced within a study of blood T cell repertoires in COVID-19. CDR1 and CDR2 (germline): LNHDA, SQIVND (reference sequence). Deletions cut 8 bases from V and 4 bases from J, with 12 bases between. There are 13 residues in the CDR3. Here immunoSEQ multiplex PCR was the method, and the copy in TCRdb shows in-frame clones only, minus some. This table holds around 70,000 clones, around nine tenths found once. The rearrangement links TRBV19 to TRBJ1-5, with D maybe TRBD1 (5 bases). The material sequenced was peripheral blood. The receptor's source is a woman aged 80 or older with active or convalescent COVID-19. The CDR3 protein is CASCDSLNQPQHF. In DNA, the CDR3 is TGTGCCAGTTGCGACAGTCTTAATCAGCCCCAGCATTTT.